The T cell receptor beta chain under discussion was sequenced for a study of T cells in Graves' hyperthyroidism and ophthalmopathy. The CDR3 runs 15 residues. V shed 1 base and J shed 3 bases, with 10 bases lying between them. Germline V gene data show CDR1 as SNHLY and CDR2 as FYNNEI. Amplified regions were TCR beta CDR3 sequences from RNA transcripts. HTBI primers drove first-round RT-PCR of the TCR CDR3. TCRdb reprocessed the multiplex PCR reads with MiXCR, giving one entry per CDR3 protein. The sample contains 640,000 or so distinct CDR3 sequences, approximately 15% of which appear only once. Investigators excluded patients with uncontrolled infection, other autoimmune disease, pregnancy or lactation.

The sequenced sample consisted of blood. J is TRBJ1-3 and V is TRBV2, with a tentative D call TRBD1 (5 bases). The TCR was taken from a woman aged 18 to 35 with Graves' ophthalmopathy. The DNA for the CDR3 is TGTGCCAGCAGTGAAGACTTGGGGGGTGGAAACACCATATATTTT. Protein product: CASSEDLGGGNTIYF. The full variable domain, with the rest looked up from reference TRBV2 and TRBJ1-3, is EPEVTQTPSHQVTQMGQEVILRCVPISNHLYFYWYRQILGQKVEFLVSFYNNEISEKSEIFDDQFSVERPDGSNFTLKIRSTKLEDSAMYFCASSEDLGGGNTIYFGEGSWLTVV.